What follows are 8 T cell receptor beta chains derived from one specimen sequenced in a study of cytomegalovirus exposure and HLA in healthy donors. It was with 60 Vbeta and 13 Jbeta primers that the PCR ran. Libraries were prepared by immunoSEQ multiplex PCR; TCRdb keeps only in-frame clonotypes and omits some of them. This table holds about 160,000 clones, over 65% found once. Sequencing used PBMCs. The receptors come from a man aged 40-55 years in good health and CMV-seropositive.

The rearrangement joins TRBV18 to TRBJ2-1, with D tentatively TRBD1 (6 bases). Germline CDR1 KGHSH, CDR2 LQKENI. Trimming shortened V by 3 bases and J by 6 bases, and 9 bases separated the two germline ends. The CDR3 extends over 13 amino acids. Written as DNA, the CDR3 is TGTGCCAGCTCACCCCAACAGGGCAATGAGCAGTTCTTC. Its translation is CASSPQQGNEQFF.

The rearrangement uses TRBV7-8 and TRBJ1-3, with D possibly being TRBD1 (5 bases). The germline V and J ends were trimmed by 5 bases and 12 bases, with 14 bases remaining between them. There are 12 residues in the CDR3. Germline values: CDR1 SGHVS, CDR2 FQNEAQ. The CDR3 here is CASSRGTLDIYF. The CDR3 DNA is TGTGCCAGCAGCCGCGGGACCCTAGACATATATTTT.

This clone showed up just a few times. J is TRBJ2-1 and V is TRBV6-5, with TRBD2 identical over 14 bases. V dropped 6 bases and J dropped 14; count of bases not matched to a gene: 9. Germline-derived CDR1 and CDR2 are MNHEY and SVGAGI. CDR3 length: 14 amino acids. DNA for the CDR3: TGTGCCAGCAGCCAGACTAGCGGGGGGGCCTTTGAGTTCTTC. Its translation is CASSQTSGGAFEFF.

The rearrangement joins TRBV6-1 to TRBJ1-1; D remains unclear. The CDR3 sequence is 13 residues long. Trimming pared 3 bases from V and 1 base from J, leaving 6 bases between. CDR1 MNHNS and CDR2 SASEGT come from the germline V gene. The CDR3 region has the DNA TGTGCCAGCAGTGAGTCAGAGAACACTGAAGCTTTCTTT. Its protein product is CASSESENTEAFF.

The V gene is TRBV7-2, the J gene TRBJ2-3, with 7 bases fitting TRBD2. This CDR3 is 18 amino acids long. J gave up 2 bases and V 0 bases, and 11 bases lay outside the gene matches. The germline V gene encodes CDR1 SGHTA and CDR2 FQGNSA. In DNA form, the CDR3 reads TGTGCCAGCAGCTTAGCGTACAATAGCGGGCACCTCACAGATACGCAGTATTTT. Its protein product is CASSLAYNSGHLTDTQYF.

The chain employs TRBV7-6 and TRBJ1-1, with 7 bases that match TRBD1. The CDR3 loop spans 14 amino acids. The V gene end was trimmed by 1 base and the J gene end by 6 bases; junction bases not matched to a gene: 5. Per germline, CDR1 SGHVS and CDR2 FNYEAQ. As DNA, the CDR3 is TGTGCCAGCAGCTTAGATCAGGGGGTCGCTGAAGCTTTCTTT. The encoded protein is CASSLDQGVAEAFF.

This clone has a handful of counts. The chain employs TRBV29-1 and TRBJ1-1; no firm D call. Per the germline V gene, CDR1 is SQVTM and CDR2 is ANQGSEA. V was cut by 7 bases and J by 1 base, with 13 bases left in between. The CDR3 totals 13 residues. For the CDR3, the DNA is TGCAGCGGTGTGGACGGGAAGAACACTGAAGCTTTCTTT. Translating it yields CSGVDGKNTEAFF.

This chain connects TRBV25-1 to TRBJ1-2; the D gene is possibly TRBD1 (5 bases). V gave up 5 bases and J gave up 7 bases, with 11 bases separating them. The germline CDR1 and CDR2 sequences are MGHDK and SYGVNS. The CDR3 covers 12 residues. CDR3 protein: CASSLSGFGYTF. For the CDR3, the DNA is TGTGCCAGCAGTCTATCAGGGTTTGGCTACACCTTC.